The entry below describes one T cell receptor (beta chain). This record comes from a study of blood T cell repertoires in COVID-19. Overall study: The United States, Italy and Spain were the sources of the acute and convalescent COVID-19 samples.

Sequencing was performed with immunoSEQ multiplex PCR; in TCRdb, only in-frame clones are kept and a portion is missing. Seen here are roughly 180,000 clones, roughly 80% observed once, and the top ten hold 8% to 13%. The source of this sequence is a woman between 35 and 50 years old with COVID-19, enrolled during active disease. The sequencing sample was made of peripheral blood.

The CDR3 sequence: CASSQDPTSGYNEQFF. The CDR3 bases are TGTGCCAGCAGCCAAGATCCAACTAGCGGGTACAATGAGCAGTTCTTC. V is TRBV3-1 (or the pseudogene TRBV3-2) and J is TRBJ2-1; 9 nucleotides match TRBD2. V lost 0 bases and J lost 4; bases outside the gene matches: 4. The CDR3 has 16 residues. CDR1 and CDR2 (germline): LGHDT, YNNKEL (reference sequence).